What follows describes a single T cell receptor (beta chain). The data were taken from a study of blood T cell repertoires in COVID-19. About the research overall: T cells, B-cell-depleted T cells, or PBMCs provided the cDNA or gDNA that served as material.

Assay: immunoSEQ multiplex PCR; the TCRdb copy retains only in-frame clones and omits some. The sample holds some 170,000 clones, roughly 87% seen once. This CDR3 spans 16 amino acids. V shed 4 bases, J shed 6 bases, and the junction held 8 bases outside the gene matches. CDR1 is MNHEY and CDR2 is SMNVEV in the germline V gene (reference sequence). Recruits, aged roughly 18 to 95 years, lived in 25 or so US areas. Participants' own reports of clinical history determined their cohort assignment. This chain joins TRBV27 and TRBJ1-4; 10 nucleotides align to TRBD1. The sequence derives from a human donor with acute COVID-19. The donor label of this sample is uncertain. The sequencing input was PBMCs or T cells enriched from blood (not recorded which). CDR3 region: CASSSDPGQGYEKLFF. DNA for the CDR3: TGTGCCAGCAGTTCAGACCCGGGACAGGGGTATGAAAAACTGTTTTTT.